Below are 10 T cell receptor beta chains sequenced from a single sample in a study of blood T cell repertoires in COVID-19. The table came from immunoSEQ multiplex PCR; TCRdb's copy has only in-frame clones and leaves some out. Of some 320,000 clones listed, approximately 89% are singletons. Source material: PBMCs or T cells enriched from blood (not recorded which). The receptors here all came from a woman between 45 and 65 years old who had been exposed to COVID-19.

CDR3 DNA sequence: TGCGCCAGCAGCCAAGATGGCGGGTACGAGCAGTACTTC. Protein sequence: CASSQDGGYEQYF. The V and J genes are TRBV4-1 and TRBJ2-7; D possibly corresponds to TRBD2 (5 bases). The CDR3 spans 13 residues. CDR1 and CDR2 (germline): MGHRA, YSYEKL. V was shortened by 0 bases and J by 4 bases, with 7 bases between the two germline ends.

V and J are TRBV7-6 and TRBJ2-3, with a possible D match to TRBD1 (6 bases). Trimming left V 5 bases short and J 6 bases short, with 18 bases between. The CDR3 spans 15 residues. In germline, CDR1 is SGHVS, CDR2 FNYEAQ. The CDR3 DNA reads as TGTGCCAGCAGCGAAACAGGGTACGGGTTTGATACGCAGTATTTT. Amino acid sequence: CASSETGYGFDTQYF.

The rearrangement joins TRBV19 to TRBJ2-1, with 10 bases matching TRBD2. This CDR3 contains 14 residues. V shed 10 bases, J shed 5 bases, and the junction held 8 bases outside the gene matches. Germline V gene data show CDR1 as LNHDA and CDR2 as SQIVND (reference sequence). CDR3 residues: CATSPGLAHNEQFF. CDR3 DNA: TGTGCCACCTCACCGGGACTAGCGCACAATGAGCAGTTCTTC.

This chain uses TRBV5-4 with TRBJ1-1; D is possibly TRBD1 (5 bases). The V and J ends lost 3 bases and 1 base respectively, with 13 bases between them. CDR3 size: 15 residues. Germline CDR1 SGHNT, CDR2 YYREEE (reference sequence). The CDR3 loop is CASSYDGGANTEAFF. CDR3 DNA sequence: TGTGCCAGCAGCTACGATGGAGGGGCGAACACTGAAGCTTTCTTT.

V gene TRBV21-1 combines with J gene TRBJ1-5; the table gives TRBD1 as D, unverified against the DNA. TRBV21-1 is tagged as a pseudogene. This CDR3 is 16 amino acids long. The CDR3 DNA follows: TGTGCCAGCAGCAAAGAAGTGAGGGGGAGAGGTCAGCCCCAGCATTTT. Translated, it gives CASSKEVRGRGQPQHF.

The rearrangement joins TRBV5-4 to TRBJ2-3; 8 bases agree with TRBD2. There are 16 residues in the CDR3. V was clipped by 1 base and J by 0 bases; unmatched bases: 4. The germline CDR1 and CDR2 sequences are SGHNT and YYREEE (reference sequence). The CDR3: CASSLWGGGSTDTQYF. Here the CDR3 DNA reads TGTGCCAGCAGCTTGTGGGGCGGGGGGAGCACAGATACGCAGTATTTT.

V and J are TRBV27 and TRBJ2-3; a weak D match, TRBD1 (6 bases). Germline V CDR1 and CDR2: MNHEY, SMNVEV (reference sequence). The V and J ends lost 5 bases and 1 base respectively, with 16 bases between them. The CDR3 is 16 residues long. CDR3 protein: CASSELRPGGTDTQYF. The CDR3 region has the DNA TGTGCCAGCAGTGAGCTGAGGCCAGGGGGCACAGATACGCAGTATTTT.

The V and J genes are TRBV5-1 and TRBJ1-1; D is ambiguous. Trimming pared 3 bases from V and 4 bases from J, leaving 10 bases between. CDR3 size: 13 residues. Per the germline V gene, CDR1 is SGHRS and CDR2 is YFSETQ. The CDR3 sequence is CASSSIMSTEAFF. The CDR3 DNA reads TGCGCCAGCAGCTCCATTATGAGCACTGAAGCTTTCTTT.

The chain recombines TRBV6-5 with TRBJ1-1; 7 bases are a match to TRBD1. CDR3 size: 15 residues. Per the germline V gene, CDR1 is MNHEY and CDR2 is SVGAGI. With V trimmed by 6 bases and J by 2 bases, 9 bases remained unmatched. In DNA, the CDR3 is TGTGCCAGCAGCTCCGAGGGACAGATAAACACTGAAGCTTTCTTT. Translating it yields CASSSEGQINTEAFF.

This chain joins TRBV6-5 and TRBJ2-5, with D hard to call. The CDR3 is 14 residues long. Trimming cost V 0 bases and J 1 base, with 6 bases left between them. The germline CDR1 and CDR2 sequences are MNHEY and SVGAGI. CDR3 in DNA: TGTGCCAGCAGTTACTCTTACTCCCAAGAGACCCAGTACTTC. This encodes CASSYSYSQETQYF.